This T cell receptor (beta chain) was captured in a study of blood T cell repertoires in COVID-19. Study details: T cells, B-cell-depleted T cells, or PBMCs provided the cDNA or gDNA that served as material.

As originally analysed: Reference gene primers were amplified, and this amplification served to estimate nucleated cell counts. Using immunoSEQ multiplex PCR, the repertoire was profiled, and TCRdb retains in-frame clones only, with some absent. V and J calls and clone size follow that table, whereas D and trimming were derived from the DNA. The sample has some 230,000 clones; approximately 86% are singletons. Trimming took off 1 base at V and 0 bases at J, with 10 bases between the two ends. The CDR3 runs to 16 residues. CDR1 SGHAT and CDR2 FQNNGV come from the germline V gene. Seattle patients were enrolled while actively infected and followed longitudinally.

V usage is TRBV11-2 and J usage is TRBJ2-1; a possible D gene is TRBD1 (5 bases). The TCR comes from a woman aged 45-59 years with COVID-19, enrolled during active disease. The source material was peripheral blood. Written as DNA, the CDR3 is TGTGCCAGCAGCTTAGTACAGGCGAGCTCCTACAATGAGCAGTTCTTC. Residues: CASSLVQASSYNEQFF.